The sequence of this TCR beta chain was determined in a study of long-term antiretroviral therapy in people with HIV. Findings and limits, study-wide: HIV repertoires spanned narrower CDR3 length ranges than controls. Clones that expanded before ART (that is, prior to treatment) dominated the repertoire at all time points.

Sequencing used immunoSEQ v3.0 at survey level. The data were produced by immunoSEQ multiplex PCR, yet TCRdb's version contains in-frame clones alone and is incomplete. The sample lists 15,000 or so clones, roughly nine tenths occurring once. A note on this clone: Its target is not known.

Per the germline V gene, CDR1 is SEHNR and CDR2 is FQNEAQ (reference sequence). V was trimmed by 8 bases and J by 1 base, leaving 14 bases between them. CDR3 length equals 14 residues. V usage is TRBV7-9 and J usage is TRBJ1-1; weak D call: TRBD1 (5 bases). The source was unsorted PBMCs, collected 0.6 years after starting antiretroviral therapy. This sequence was found in a woman aged 40 to 50 with HIV. CDR3 loop: CASGAGGENTEAFF. The CDR3 coding sequence is TGTGCCAGCGGGGCGGGGGGTGAGAACACTGAAGCTTTCTTT.